The 2 T cell receptor beta chains below come from one sample, sequenced in a study of T cell responses to AZD1222 COVID-19 vaccine. Clones were read by immunoSEQ multiplex PCR, and TCRdb kept only the in-frame ones, dropping some. The sample has 180,000 or so clones, over 90% seen once. The input for sequencing was peripheral blood, taken 28 days after the second AZD1222 dose. The receptors were sampled from an adult who received the AZD1222 COVID-19 vaccine.

The chain is built from TRBV13 and TRBJ1-2; D is unresolved. Trimming shortened V by 1 base and J by 5 bases, and 11 bases separated the two germline ends. Germline CDR1 reads PRHDT; CDR2 reads FYEKMQ (reference sequence). This CDR3 has 14 residues. CDR3 amino acids: CASSLAVVGYGYTF. DNA of the CDR3: TGTGCCAGCAGCTTAGCGGTTGTTGGTTATGGCTACACCTTC.

V usage is TRBV6-5 and J usage is TRBJ1-3; the D gene is possibly TRBD1 (6 bases). The ends were cut back, 5 bases at V and 0 bases at J, with 11 bases in the middle. CDR3 length equals 15 residues. Germline values: CDR1 MNHEY, CDR2 SVGAGI. CDR3 DNA: TGTGCCAGCAGTCTAAAACAGGGCTCTGGAAACACCATATATTTT. It translates to CASSLKQGSGNTIYF.